This is a list of T cell receptor beta chains from one sample in a study of T cells in localized non-small cell lung cancer. The table came from immunoSEQ multiplex PCR; TCRdb's copy has only in-frame clones and leaves some out. The data show 4,000 or so clones, 33% seen once. The input for sequencing was normal lung tissue next to the tumor, taken before any cancer treatment. The receptors derive from a woman aged 35-75 years with stage I lung adenocarcinoma. Both conserved end residues are part of each CDR3. D genes are given only for firm matches.

CDR3 protein: CASSIADNQPQHF
D gene: -
J gene: TRBJ1-5
V gene: TRBV19

CDR3 protein: CASSFGASGYTDTQYF
D gene: TRBD2
J gene: TRBJ2-3
V gene: TRBV6-8

CDR3 protein: CAWRIVGAGELFF
D gene: -
J gene: TRBJ2-2
V gene: TRBV30

CDR3 protein: CASSPGPSTGYTF
D gene: -
J gene: TRBJ1-2
V gene: TRBV9

CDR3 protein: CASSLYGGGYYEQYF
D gene: -
J gene: TRBJ2-7
V gene: TRBV11-3

CDR3 protein: CASSLGQGGSAETQYF
D gene: -
J gene: TRBJ2-5
V gene: TRBV5-1

CDR3 protein: CASRQRDGGNTEAFF
D gene: -
J gene: TRBJ1-1
V gene: TRBV11-3

CDR3 protein: CASTGEAGGRQETQYF
D gene: TRBD2
J gene: TRBJ2-5
V gene: TRBV11-3

CDR3 protein: CASSIQGRRSGANVLTF
D gene: -
J gene: TRBJ2-6
V gene: TRBV19

CDR3 protein: CASGGVSGPEAFF
D gene: -
J gene: TRBJ1-1
V gene: TRBV2

CDR3 protein: CASSVVGTGNGYTF
D gene: TRBD1
J gene: TRBJ1-2
V gene: TRBV9

CDR3 protein: CASSQDPSGGRGTDTQYF
D gene: TRBD2
J gene: TRBJ2-3
V gene: TRBV7-6

CDR3 protein: CASKQGGGNQPQHF
D gene: TRBD1
J gene: TRBJ1-5
V gene: TRBV28

CDR3 protein: CASSPGTAGRAEKLFF
D gene: -
J gene: TRBJ1-4
V gene: TRBV14

CDR3 protein: CASSLGGGQETQYF
D gene: -
J gene: TRBJ2-5
V gene: TRBV5-1

CDR3 protein: CASSQTMDSNEKLFF
D gene: -
J gene: TRBJ1-4
V gene: TRBV9

CDR3 protein: CASSISRATNEKLFF
D gene: -
J gene: TRBJ1-4
V gene: TRBV19

CDR3 protein: CSVEVWGTYEQYF
D gene: -
J gene: TRBJ2-7
V gene: TRBV29-1

CDR3 protein: CASSQDRGANEQFF
D gene: -
J gene: TRBJ2-1
V gene: TRBV5-1

CDR3 protein: CASSPYSQEMSTGELFF
D gene: -
J gene: TRBJ2-2
V gene: TRBV18

CDR3 protein: CASSLGLFSTDTQYF
D gene: -
J gene: TRBJ2-3
V gene: TRBV5-1

CDR3 protein: CASRSGAAGNTEAFF
D gene: -
J gene: TRBJ1-1
V gene: TRBV19

CDR3 protein: CASSYQGYEQYF
D gene: -
J gene: TRBJ2-7
V gene: TRBV6-8

CDR3 protein: CASGQGSENTEAFF
D gene: -
J gene: TRBJ1-1
V gene: TRBV5-1

CDR3 protein: CAISGGVSYEQYF
D gene: TRBD2
J gene: TRBJ2-7
V gene: TRBV6-8

CDR3 protein: CASSESQGAGGYTF
D gene: TRBD1
J gene: TRBJ1-2
V gene: TRBV25-1

CDR3 protein: CASSFLPRGLGQETQYF
D gene: -
J gene: TRBJ2-5
V gene: TRBV12-1

CDR3 protein: CASSLRDRYGYTF
D gene: TRBD1
J gene: TRBJ1-2
V gene: TRBV28

CDR3 protein: CASSLGTGGRTGELFF
D gene: TRBD1
J gene: TRBJ2-2
V gene: TRBV11-1

CDR3 protein: CASSGRGRNTGELFF
D gene: -
J gene: TRBJ2-2
V gene: TRBV9

CDR3 protein: CSVTRGSSGNTIYF
D gene: -
J gene: TRBJ1-3
V gene: TRBV29-1

CDR3 protein: CASSFALAGKGEQYF
D gene: TRBD2
J gene: TRBJ2-7
V gene: TRBV28

CDR3 protein: CAWIRSETQYF
D gene: -
J gene: TRBJ2-5
V gene: TRBV30

CDR3 protein: CASSLGRDPTGELFF
D gene: -
J gene: TRBJ2-2
V gene: TRBV28

CDR3 protein: CASSTGMSTDTQYF
D gene: -
J gene: TRBJ2-3
V gene: TRBV6-8

CDR3 protein: CASSLARLAGGETGELFF
D gene: TRBD2
J gene: TRBJ2-2
V gene: TRBV11-3

CDR3 protein: CASSESPGYYGYTF
D gene: -
J gene: TRBJ1-2
V gene: TRBV10-2

CDR3 protein: CASSEAGTSGRNEQFF
D gene: TRBD2
J gene: TRBJ2-1
V gene: TRBV11-3

CDR3 protein: CASSLVREGATEAFF
D gene: -
J gene: TRBJ1-1
V gene: TRBV11-3

CDR3 protein: CASSPKGGGIGLAKNIQYF
D gene: -
J gene: TRBJ2-4
V gene: TRBV18

CDR3 protein: CASSRLSGPGVEQFF
D gene: -
J gene: TRBJ2-1
V gene: TRBV2

CDR3 protein: CAWSIRQPPYEQYF
D gene: -
J gene: TRBJ2-7
V gene: TRBV30

CDR3 protein: CASSSEQGNTEAFF
D gene: -
J gene: TRBJ1-1
V gene: TRBV11-3

CDR3 protein: CASSQETGTNTEAFF
D gene: TRBD1
J gene: TRBJ1-1
V gene: TRBV4-1

CDR3 protein: CASRTGGAGANVLTF
D gene: TRBD1
J gene: TRBJ2-6
V gene: TRBV6-8

CDR3 protein: CASRRVKGTEAFF
D gene: -
J gene: TRBJ1-1
V gene: TRBV6-8

CDR3 protein: CASSIAGGQDTQYF
D gene: TRBD2
J gene: TRBJ2-3
V gene: TRBV19